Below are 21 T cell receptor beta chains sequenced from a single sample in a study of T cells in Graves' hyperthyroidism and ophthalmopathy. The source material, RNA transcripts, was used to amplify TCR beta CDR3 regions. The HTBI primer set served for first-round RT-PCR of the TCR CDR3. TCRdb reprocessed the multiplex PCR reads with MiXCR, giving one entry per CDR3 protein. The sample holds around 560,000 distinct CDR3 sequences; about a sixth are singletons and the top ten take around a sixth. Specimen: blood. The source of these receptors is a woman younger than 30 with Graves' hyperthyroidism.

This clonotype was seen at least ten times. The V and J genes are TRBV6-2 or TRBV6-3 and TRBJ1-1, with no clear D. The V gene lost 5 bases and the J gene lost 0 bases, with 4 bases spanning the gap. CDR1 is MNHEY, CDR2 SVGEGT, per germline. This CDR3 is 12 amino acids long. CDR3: CASSTLNTEAFF. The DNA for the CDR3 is TGTGCCAGCAGTACCTTGAACACTGAAGCTTTCTTT.

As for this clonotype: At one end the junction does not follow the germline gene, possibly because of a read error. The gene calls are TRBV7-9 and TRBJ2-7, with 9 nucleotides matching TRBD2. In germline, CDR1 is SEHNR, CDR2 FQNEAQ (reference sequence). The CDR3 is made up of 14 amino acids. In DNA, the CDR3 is TGTGCCAGCAGCTTACTAGCGGGAATCTACGAGCAGTGCTTC. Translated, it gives CASSLLAGIYEQCF.

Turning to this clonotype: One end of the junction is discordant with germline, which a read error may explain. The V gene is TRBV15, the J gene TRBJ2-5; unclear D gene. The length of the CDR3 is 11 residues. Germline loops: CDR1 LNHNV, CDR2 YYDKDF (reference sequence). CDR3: CSTSEEETQYF. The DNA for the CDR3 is TGTTCCACCAGCGAGGAAGAGACCCAGTACTTC.

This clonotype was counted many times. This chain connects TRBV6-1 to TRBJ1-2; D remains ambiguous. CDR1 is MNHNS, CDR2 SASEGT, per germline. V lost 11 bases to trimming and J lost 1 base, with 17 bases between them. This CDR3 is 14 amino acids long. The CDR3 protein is CASLEPLINYGYTF. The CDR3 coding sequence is TGTGCCTCTCTGGAGCCTCTTATTAACTATGGCTACACCTTC.

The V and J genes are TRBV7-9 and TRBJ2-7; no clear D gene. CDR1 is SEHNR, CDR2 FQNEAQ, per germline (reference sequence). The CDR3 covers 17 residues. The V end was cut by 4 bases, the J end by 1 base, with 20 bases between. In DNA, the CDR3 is TGTGCCAGCAGCTCAATCGAGGTGCCGACGAGTTCCTACGAGCAGTACTTC. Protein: CASSSIEVPTSSYEQYF.

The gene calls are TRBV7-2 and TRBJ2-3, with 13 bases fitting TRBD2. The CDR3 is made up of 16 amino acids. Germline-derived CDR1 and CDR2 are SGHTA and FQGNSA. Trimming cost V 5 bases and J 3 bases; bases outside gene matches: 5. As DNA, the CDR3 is TGTGCCAGCAGCCCCCCACTAGCGGGAGGGACAGATACGCAGTATTTT. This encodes CASSPPLAGGTDTQYF.

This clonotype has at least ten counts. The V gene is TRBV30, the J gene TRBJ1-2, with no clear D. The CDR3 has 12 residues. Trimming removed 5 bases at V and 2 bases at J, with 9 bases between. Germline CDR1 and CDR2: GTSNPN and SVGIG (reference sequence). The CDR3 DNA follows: TGTGCCTGGGATACACTGAACTATGGCTACACCTTC. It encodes CAWDTLNYGYTF.

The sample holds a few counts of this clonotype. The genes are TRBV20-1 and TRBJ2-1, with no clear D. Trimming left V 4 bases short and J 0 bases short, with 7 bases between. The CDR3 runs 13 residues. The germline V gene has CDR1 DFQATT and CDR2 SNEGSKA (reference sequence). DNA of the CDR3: TGCAGTGCTATGGGCGGCTCCTACAATGAGCAGTTCTTC. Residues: CSAMGGSYNEQFF.

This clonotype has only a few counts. CDR3 nucleotides: TGTGCCAGCAGCCAAACGACGGCCTCTGGAAACACCATATATTTT. The encoded protein is CASSQTTASGNTIYF. This chain uses TRBV4-2 with TRBJ1-3; D remains unclear. In germline, CDR1 is LGHNA, CDR2 YNFKEQ. V shed 2 bases and J shed 0 bases, with 8 bases lying between them. This CDR3 is 15 amino acids long.

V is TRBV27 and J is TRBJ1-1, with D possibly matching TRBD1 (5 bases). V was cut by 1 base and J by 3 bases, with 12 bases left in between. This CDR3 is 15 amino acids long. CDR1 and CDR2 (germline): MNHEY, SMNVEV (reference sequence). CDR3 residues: CASSLWGGGYTEAFF. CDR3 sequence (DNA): TGTGCCAGCAGTTTATGGGGGGGGGGGTACACTGAAGCTTTCTTT.

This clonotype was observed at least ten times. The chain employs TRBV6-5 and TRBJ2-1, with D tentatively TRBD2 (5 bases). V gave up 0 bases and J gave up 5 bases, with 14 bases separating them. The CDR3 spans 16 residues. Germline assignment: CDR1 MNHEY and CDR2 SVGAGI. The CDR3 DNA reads TGTGCCAGCAGTTACTCGGCGGGTCGGTCAAACAATGAGCAGTTCTTC. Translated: CASSYSAGRSNNEQFF.

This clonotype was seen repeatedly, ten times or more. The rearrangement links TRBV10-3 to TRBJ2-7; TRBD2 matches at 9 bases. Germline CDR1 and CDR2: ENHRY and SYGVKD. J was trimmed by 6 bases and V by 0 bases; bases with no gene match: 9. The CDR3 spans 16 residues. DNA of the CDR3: TGTGCCATCAGTGAGTCGACGCGGGGGGGCCTGGGCGAGCAGTACTTC. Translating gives CAISESTRGGLGEQYF.

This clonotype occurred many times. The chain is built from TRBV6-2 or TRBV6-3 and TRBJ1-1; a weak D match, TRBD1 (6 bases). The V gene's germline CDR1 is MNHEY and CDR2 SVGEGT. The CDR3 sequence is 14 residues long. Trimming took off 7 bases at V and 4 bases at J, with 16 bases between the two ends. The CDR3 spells CASTPGAGFTEAFF. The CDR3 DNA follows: TGTGCCAGCACGCCAGGGGCTGGTTTCACTGAAGCTTTCTTT.

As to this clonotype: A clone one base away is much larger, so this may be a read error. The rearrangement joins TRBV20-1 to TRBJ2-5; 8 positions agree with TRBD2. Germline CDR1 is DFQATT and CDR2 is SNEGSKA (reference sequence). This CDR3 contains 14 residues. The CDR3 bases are TGCAGTGCCCCGACTAGCGTGCTACAAGAGACCCTGTACTTC. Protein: CSAPTSVLQETLYF.

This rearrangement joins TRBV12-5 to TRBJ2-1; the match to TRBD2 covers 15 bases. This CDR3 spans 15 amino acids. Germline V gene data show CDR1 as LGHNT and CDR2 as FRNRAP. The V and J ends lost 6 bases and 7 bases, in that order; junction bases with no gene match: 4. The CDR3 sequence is CASGTGTSGRNEQFF. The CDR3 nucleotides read TGTGCTAGTGGGACCGGGACTAGCGGGAGGAATGAGCAGTTCTTC.

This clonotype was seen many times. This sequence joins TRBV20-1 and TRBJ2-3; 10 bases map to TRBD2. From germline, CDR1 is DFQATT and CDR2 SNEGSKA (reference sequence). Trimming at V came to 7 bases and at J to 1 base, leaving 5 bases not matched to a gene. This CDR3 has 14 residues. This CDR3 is CSVVAGGRTDTQYF. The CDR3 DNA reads TGCAGTGTCGTAGCGGGGGGTCGCACAGATACGCAGTATTTT.

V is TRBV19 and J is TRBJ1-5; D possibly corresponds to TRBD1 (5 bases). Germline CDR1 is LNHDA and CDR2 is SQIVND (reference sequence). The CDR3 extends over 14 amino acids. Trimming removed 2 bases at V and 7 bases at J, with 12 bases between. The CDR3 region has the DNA TGTGCCAGTAGTATAATACCTGGGGACCAGCCCCAGCATTTT. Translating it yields CASSIIPGDQPQHF.

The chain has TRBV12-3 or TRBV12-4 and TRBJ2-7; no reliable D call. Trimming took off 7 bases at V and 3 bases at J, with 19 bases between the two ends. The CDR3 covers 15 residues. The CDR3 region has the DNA TGTGCCAGCAAATTATCAAGGGCCCCCCTCTACGAGCAGTACTTC. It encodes CASKLSRAPLYEQYF.

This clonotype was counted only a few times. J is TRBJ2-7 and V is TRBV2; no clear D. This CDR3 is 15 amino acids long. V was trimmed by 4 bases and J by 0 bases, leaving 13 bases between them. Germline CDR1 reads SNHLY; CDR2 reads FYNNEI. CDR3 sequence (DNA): TGTGCCAGCAGTGTTTCCGGGCTGACCTCCTACGAGCAGTACTTC. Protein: CASSVSGLTSYEQYF. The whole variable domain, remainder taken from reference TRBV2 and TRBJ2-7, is EPEVTQTPSHQVTQMGQEVILRCVPISNHLYFYWYRQILGQKVEFLVSFYNNEISEKSEIFDDQFSVERPDGSNFTLKIRSTKLEDSAMYFCASSVSGLTSYEQYFGPGTRLTVT.

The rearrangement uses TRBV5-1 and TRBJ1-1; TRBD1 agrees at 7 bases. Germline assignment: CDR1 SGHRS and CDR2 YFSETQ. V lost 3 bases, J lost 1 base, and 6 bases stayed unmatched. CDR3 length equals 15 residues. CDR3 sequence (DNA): TGCGCCAGCAGCTCCTACAGGGGCGAGAACACTGAAGCTTTCTTT. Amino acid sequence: CASSSYRGENTEAFF. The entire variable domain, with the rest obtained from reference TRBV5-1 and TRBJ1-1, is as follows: KAGVTQTPRYLIKTRGQQVTLSCSPISGHRSVSWYQQTPGQGLQFLFEYFSETQRNKGNFPGRFSGRQFSNSRSEMNVSTLELGDSALYLCASSSYRGENTEAFFGQGTRLTVV.

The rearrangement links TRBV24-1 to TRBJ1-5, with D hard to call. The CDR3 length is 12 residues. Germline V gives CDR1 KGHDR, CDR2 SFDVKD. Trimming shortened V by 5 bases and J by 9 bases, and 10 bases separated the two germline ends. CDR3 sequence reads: CATSVTGWPQHF. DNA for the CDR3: TGTGCCACCAGTGTAACGGGTTGGCCCCAGCATTTT.